This TCR beta chain stems from a study of blood T cell repertoires in COVID-19. Whole-study context: The origin of the acute and convalescent COVID-19 samples was the United States, Italy and Spain.

In the original workflow: Cell counts per sample came from amplifying reference gene primers. Libraries were prepared by immunoSEQ multiplex PCR; TCRdb keeps only in-frame clonotypes and omits some of them. V and J calls and clone size are as listed in that table; D and trimming were resolved from the DNA. The repertoire holds some 200,000 clones, with around nine tenths as singletons. The sequence was obtained from a man younger than 35 with active or convalescent COVID-19. The sequenced sample consisted of peripheral blood.

For the CDR3, the DNA is TGTGCCAGCAGCTTAGAAGGGGTATTTGGAAACACCATATATTTT. Its translation: CASSLEGVFGNTIYF. V is TRBV11-2 and J is TRBJ1-3; possibly TRBD1 for D (5 bases). Deletions cut 0 bases from V and 3 bases from J, with 9 bases between. CDR1 is SGHAT and CDR2 is FQNNGV in the germline V gene. The CDR3 is made up of 15 amino acids.